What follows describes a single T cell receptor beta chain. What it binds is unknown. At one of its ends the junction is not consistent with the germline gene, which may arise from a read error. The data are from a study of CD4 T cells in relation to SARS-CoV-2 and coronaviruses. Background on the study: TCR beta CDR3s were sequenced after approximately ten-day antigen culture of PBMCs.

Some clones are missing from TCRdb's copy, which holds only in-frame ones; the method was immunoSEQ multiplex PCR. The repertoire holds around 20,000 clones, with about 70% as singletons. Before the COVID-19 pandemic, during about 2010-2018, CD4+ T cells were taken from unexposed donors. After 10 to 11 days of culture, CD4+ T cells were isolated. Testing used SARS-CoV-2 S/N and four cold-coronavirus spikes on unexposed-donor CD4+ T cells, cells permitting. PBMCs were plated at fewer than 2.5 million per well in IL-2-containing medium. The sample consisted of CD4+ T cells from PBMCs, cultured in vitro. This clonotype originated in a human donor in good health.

The CDR3 region has the DNA TGTGCTAGCAGCTTAGGACTAGCGGGAGTGGCAGATACGCAGTATTTT. Translated, it gives CASSLGLAGVADTQYF. V gene TRBV7-7 combines with J gene TRBJ2-3, with 13 bases identical to TRBD2. Germline values: CDR1 SSHAT, CDR2 FNYEAQ (reference sequence). This CDR3 has 16 amino acids.